This is a list of T cell receptor beta chains from one sample in a study of CD8 T cells in Susac syndrome. TCRdb ran MiXCR on the immunoSEQ multiplex PCR reads and lists one entry per CDR3 protein. The data show about 210,000 distinct CDR3 sequences, with 95% seen just once and about 0.088% held by the top ten. Material: CD4+ T cells from PBMCs. These receptors came from a human donor with multiple sclerosis. CDR3s include the opening cysteine and the closing phenylalanine or tryptophan. Each record gives: J gene, clone size, V gene, D gene, CDR3 DNA, CDR3 protein. D genes are given only for firm matches. Some rows mark clone size as missing; the rest say once, few, many or name a class of expanded clone.

j_call: TRBJ2-1
clone_size: -
v_call: TRBV7-3
d_call: -
cdr3_nt: TGTGCCAGCAGCTCGTTAACGGGAGAAGGGAATGAGCAGTTCTTC
cdr3_aa: CASSSLTGEGNEQFF

j_call: TRBJ2-1
clone_size: -
v_call: TRBV27
d_call: -
cdr3_nt: TGTGCCAGCAGCTTTGGGTGGCGGCCTTCGAATGAGCAGTTCTTC
cdr3_aa: CASSFGWRPSNEQFF

j_call: TRBJ1-2
clone_size: -
v_call: TRBV7-2
d_call: -
cdr3_nt: TGTGCCAGCAGCTTAAGTCCGGGAGGATACCGAGGCTACACCTTC
cdr3_aa: CASSLSPGGYRGYTF

j_call: TRBJ2-7
clone_size: -
v_call: TRBV6-2/TRBV6-3
d_call: TRBD2
cdr3_nt: TGTGCCAGCAGCCTTGCTAGCGGGAGTTCCCACGAGCAGTACTTC
cdr3_aa: CASSLASGSSHEQYF

j_call: TRBJ2-7
clone_size: once
v_call: TRBV2
d_call: TRBD1
cdr3_nt: TGTGCCAGCAGATCTTTGGGACAGCCTAGCCACGAGCAGTACTTC
cdr3_aa: CASRSLGQPSHEQYF

j_call: TRBJ1-2
clone_size: -
v_call: TRBV18
d_call: TRBD1
cdr3_nt: TGTGCCAGCTCCTCGGACAGGGTGTATGGCTACACCTTC
cdr3_aa: CASSSDRVYGYTF

j_call: TRBJ1-1
clone_size: -
v_call: TRBV15
d_call: -
cdr3_nt: TGTGCCACCAGCCCGGAACTTGGTAACACTGAAGCTTTCTTT
cdr3_aa: CATSPELGNTEAFF

j_call: TRBJ1-5
clone_size: -
v_call: TRBV4-1
d_call: TRBD1
cdr3_nt: TGCGCCAGCAGCCGATCGGGGACAGGGGGCGGCCAGCCCCAGCATTTT
cdr3_aa: CASSRSGTGGGQPQHF

j_call: TRBJ2-5
clone_size: -
v_call: TRBV29-1
d_call: TRBD2
cdr3_nt: TGCAGCGTTCCCCGACTAGCCCAGGAGACCCAGTACTTC
cdr3_aa: CSVPRLAQETQYF

j_call: TRBJ1-5
clone_size: -
v_call: TRBV2
d_call: -
cdr3_nt: TGTGCCAGCAGTGAATCCGGCGATAGCAATCAGCCCCAGCATTTT
cdr3_aa: CASSESGDSNQPQHF

j_call: TRBJ1-1
clone_size: once
v_call: TRBV30
d_call: -
cdr3_nt: TGTGCCTGGAAACGTCTGAACACTGAAGCTTTCTTT
cdr3_aa: CAWKRLNTEAFF

j_call: TRBJ1-5
clone_size: -
v_call: TRBV5-6
d_call: -
cdr3_nt: TGTGCCAGCAGCTTGGCACAGGGAGGGTATCAGCCCCAGCATTTT
cdr3_aa: CASSLAQGGYQPQHF

j_call: TRBJ2-5
clone_size: -
v_call: TRBV7-2
d_call: TRBD2
cdr3_nt: TGTGCCAGCAGCCCACGGGGGGGCCAGTACTTC
cdr3_aa: CASSPRGGQYF

j_call: TRBJ2-3
clone_size: once
v_call: TRBV20-1
d_call: -
cdr3_nt: TGCAGTGCAAACAGGGCTGAGGGCACAGATACGCAGTATTTT
cdr3_aa: CSANRAEGTDTQYF

j_call: TRBJ1-5
clone_size: -
v_call: TRBV25-1
d_call: -
cdr3_nt: TGTGCCAGCAGTGAATCCGCGACAGGTAGCAATCAGCCCCAGCATTTT
cdr3_aa: CASSESATGSNQPQHF

j_call: TRBJ1-6
clone_size: -
v_call: TRBV4-2
d_call: -
cdr3_nt: TGTGCCAGCAGCCAAGATGCGGGTTCTCCTGGCTCCTATAATTCACCCCTCCACTTT
cdr3_aa: CASSQDAGSPGSYNSPLHF

j_call: TRBJ2-7
clone_size: -
v_call: TRBV20-1
d_call: TRBD1
cdr3_nt: TGCAGTGCTAGTCACAGACAGGGGACGTACTTC
cdr3_aa: CSASHRQGTYF

j_call: TRBJ1-5
clone_size: once
v_call: TRBV27
d_call: -
cdr3_nt: TGTGCCAGCAGCGCAGGCATCCTATCCAATCAGCCCCAGCATTTT
cdr3_aa: CASSAGILSNQPQHF

j_call: TRBJ2-1
clone_size: -
v_call: TRBV2
d_call: TRBD2
cdr3_nt: TGTGCCAGCTACCATCCGGGACTAGCCGGCAATGAGCAGTTCTTC
cdr3_aa: CASYHPGLAGNEQFF

j_call: TRBJ2-2
clone_size: -
v_call: TRBV12-3/TRBV12-4
d_call: -
cdr3_nt: TGTGCCAGCAGCCTTAGGAACACCGGGGAGCTGTTTTTT
cdr3_aa: CASSLRNTGELFF

j_call: TRBJ2-6
clone_size: -
v_call: TRBV4-1
d_call: -
cdr3_nt: TGCGCCAGCAGCCAAGAACCTGACAGGCTTTTGCCTGGGGCCAACGTCCTGACTTTC
cdr3_aa: CASSQEPDRLLPGANVLTF

j_call: TRBJ2-1
clone_size: once
v_call: TRBV30
d_call: -
cdr3_nt: TGTGCCTGGAGTGTTACGGACAACGGTGAGCAGTTCTTC
cdr3_aa: CAWSVTDNGEQFF

j_call: TRBJ2-5
clone_size: -
v_call: TRBV3-1
d_call: -
cdr3_nt: TGTGCCAGCAGCCAAGTAAACCAGGAAGAGACCCAGTACTTC
cdr3_aa: CASSQVNQEETQYF

j_call: TRBJ2-7
clone_size: -
v_call: TRBV3-1
d_call: TRBD1
cdr3_nt: TGTGCCAGCAGCCGGCGGGACAGGGTCCACGAGCAGTACTTC
cdr3_aa: CASSRRDRVHEQYF

j_call: TRBJ2-1
clone_size: once
v_call: TRBV20-1
d_call: TRBD1
cdr3_nt: TGCAGTGCTAGAGCCAGGGGGTTTACCTATGAGCAGTTCTTC
cdr3_aa: CSARARGFTYEQFF

j_call: TRBJ1-5
clone_size: -
v_call: TRBV6-1
d_call: -
cdr3_nt: TGTGCCAGCAGTGCGGTGCATCAGCCCCAGCATTTT
cdr3_aa: CASSAVHQPQHF

j_call: TRBJ2-7
clone_size: -
v_call: TRBV6-6
d_call: -
cdr3_nt: TGTGCCAGCAGTCCGGGGGACTCCTACGAGCAGTACTTC
cdr3_aa: CASSPGDSYEQYF

j_call: TRBJ2-7
clone_size: -
v_call: TRBV4-2
d_call: -
cdr3_nt: TGTGCCAGCAGCCAAGATTTGTCAGCCAGGGTCTACGAGCAGTACTTC
cdr3_aa: CASSQDLSARVYEQYF

j_call: TRBJ1-2
clone_size: -
v_call: TRBV27
d_call: -
cdr3_nt: TGTGCCAGCAGTTTGAACAGCCTCGGAGGTGGCTACACCTTC
cdr3_aa: CASSLNSLGGGYTF

j_call: TRBJ2-1
clone_size: -
v_call: TRBV27
d_call: TRBD1
cdr3_nt: TGTGCCAGCAGCCCTAAGACAGGGATGGATGAGCAGTTCTTC
cdr3_aa: CASSPKTGMDEQFF

j_call: TRBJ2-1
clone_size: -
v_call: TRBV28
d_call: -
cdr3_nt: TGTGCCAGCAGTTTCTTTGGCGAGTACAATGAGCAGTTCTTC
cdr3_aa: CASSFFGEYNEQFF

j_call: TRBJ2-5
clone_size: -
v_call: TRBV20-1
d_call: TRBD1
cdr3_nt: TGCAGTGCTAGTTTGGAGCAGGGGGCATCTCGGGAGACCCAGTACTTC
cdr3_aa: CSASLEQGASRETQYF

j_call: TRBJ2-5
clone_size: -
v_call: TRBV5-1
d_call: -
cdr3_nt: TGCGCCAGCAGCCAAGGACTGAAAGAGACCCAGTACTTC
cdr3_aa: CASSQGLKETQYF

j_call: TRBJ1-6
clone_size: -
v_call: TRBV15
d_call: -
cdr3_nt: TGTGCCACCAGCGGCACAGGGTTAAATTCACCCCTCCACTTT
cdr3_aa: CATSGTGLNSPLHF

j_call: TRBJ2-3
clone_size: -
v_call: TRBV28
d_call: -
cdr3_nt: TGTGCCAGCAGTACCACTATAGACACGCAGTATTTT
cdr3_aa: CASSTTIDTQYF

j_call: TRBJ2-4
clone_size: -
v_call: TRBV19
d_call: TRBD1
cdr3_nt: TGTGCCAGTAGTATAGACCTATGGACAGGGCCTAAAAACATTCAGTACTTC
cdr3_aa: CASSIDLWTGPKNIQYF

j_call: TRBJ2-3
clone_size: once
v_call: TRBV6-1
d_call: -
cdr3_nt: TGTGCCAGCGGTCTGAGACAGCTCACAGATACGCAGTATTTT
cdr3_aa: CASGLRQLTDTQYF

j_call: TRBJ2-3
clone_size: -
v_call: TRBV12-3/TRBV12-4
d_call: -
cdr3_nt: TGTGCCAGCAAGACAGAGCAAATCACAGATACGCAGTATTTT
cdr3_aa: CASKTEQITDTQYF

j_call: TRBJ2-7
clone_size: -
v_call: TRBV4-1
d_call: TRBD2
cdr3_nt: TGCGCCAGCAGCCGAACCGGGACTAGTACGTACGAGCAGTACTTC
cdr3_aa: CASSRTGTSTYEQYF

j_call: TRBJ2-7
clone_size: -
v_call: TRBV7-9
d_call: TRBD1
cdr3_nt: TGTGCCAGCAGCGAGTTGGACAGGGGGCCGGTCGAGCAGTACTTC
cdr3_aa: CASSELDRGPVEQYF

j_call: TRBJ2-1
clone_size: -
v_call: TRBV29-1
d_call: -
cdr3_nt: TGCAGCGTAGAGAGTACGGGGGCGGGGCAGTTCTTC
cdr3_aa: CSVESTGAGQFF

j_call: TRBJ1-2
clone_size: -
v_call: TRBV4-1
d_call: -
cdr3_nt: TGCGCCAGCAGCCAAGAATGGGGAGTGGACTATGGCTACACCTTC
cdr3_aa: CASSQEWGVDYGYTF

j_call: TRBJ2-1
clone_size: -
v_call: TRBV30
d_call: -
cdr3_nt: TGTGCCTGGACCAGAATCAATGAGCAGTTCTTC
cdr3_aa: CAWTRINEQFF

j_call: TRBJ2-5
clone_size: -
v_call: TRBV20-1
d_call: TRBD1
cdr3_nt: TGCAGTGCTAGTAGGGGGCCGGAGCCCCAAGAGACCCAGTACTTC
cdr3_aa: CSASRGPEPQETQYF

j_call: TRBJ2-2
clone_size: -
v_call: TRBV29-1
d_call: -
cdr3_nt: TGCAGCGTTGCAGGGGCGAACACCGGGGAGCTGTTTTTT
cdr3_aa: CSVAGANTGELFF

j_call: TRBJ2-1
clone_size: once
v_call: TRBV20-1
d_call: -
cdr3_nt: TGCAGTGCCCGGAAACGGGACGGTAGCTCCTACAATGAGCAGTTCTTC
cdr3_aa: CSARKRDGSSYNEQFF

j_call: TRBJ2-2
clone_size: -
v_call: TRBV5-1
d_call: -
cdr3_nt: TGCGCCAGCACATGGGAGAGAAACAACACCGGGGAGCTGTTTTTT
cdr3_aa: CASTWERNNTGELFF

j_call: TRBJ2-7
clone_size: -
v_call: TRBV18
d_call: -
cdr3_nt: TGTGCCAGCTCACCGTCGAACGACAGGGAGGGGTACTTC
cdr3_aa: CASSPSNDREGYF

j_call: TRBJ2-7
clone_size: once
v_call: TRBV5-4
d_call: TRBD2
cdr3_nt: TGTGCCAGCAGCGACAAGACTAGCGGGGGGCGTTCCTACGAGCAGTACTTC
cdr3_aa: CASSDKTSGGRSYEQYF

j_call: TRBJ2-7
clone_size: -
v_call: TRBV15
d_call: -
cdr3_nt: TGTGCCACCAGCAGAGATAGGAGGTACGAGCAGTACTTC
cdr3_aa: CATSRDRRYEQYF